These T cell receptor beta chains were read from a single sample in a study of T-cell memory formation after mild COVID-19. Each CDR3 protein is one row after TCRdb ran MiXCR on the 5' RACE reads. The sample lists 550,000 to 700,000 distinct CDR3 sequences, around 16% occurring once. Material: PBMCs or a T cell subset sorted from them (not recorded which). The receptor set was obtained from an adult woman who had mild COVID-19 (a few samples of this study predate the infection). Cell type and time point are not known. The CDR3 runs from the conserved cysteine through the conserved F or W. Each record gives: V gene, D gene, clone size, J gene, CDR3 protein, CDR3 DNA. A D gene is named only where the DNA matches it firmly. A row's size may be missing; if present it is once, few, many or a size class.

>TRBV10-3|TRBD2|few|TRBJ2-7
CAISATGTTIF
TGTGCCATCAGTGCTACCGGGACTACGATCTTC
>TRBV7-9|TRBD2|few|TRBJ2-3
CASSAWGGPSTDTQYF
TGTGCCAGCAGCGCCTGGGGGGGTCCCAGCACAGATACGCAGTATTTT
>TRBV6-5|-|few|TRBJ2-7
CASRQGGGVYEQYF
TGTGCCAGCAGGCAGGGAGGTGGTGTGTACGAGCAGTACTTC
>TRBV7-2|TRBD2|few|TRBJ2-1
CASSYRAGGYNEQFF
TGTGCCAGCAGTTATCGAGCGGGAGGATACAATGAGCAGTTCTTC
>TRBV29-1|-|few|TRBJ2-7
CSVDGLPGDGEQYF
TGCAGCGTTGACGGGCTACCAGGGGACGGGGAGCAGTACTTC
>TRBV18|TRBD1|-|TRBJ1-2
CASSPSLAGGDYGYTF
TGTGCCAGCTCACCCTCCCTGGCAGGGGGGGACTATGGCTACACCTTC
>TRBV30|-|few|TRBJ2-2
CAWSVLASGELFF
TGTGCCTGGAGTGTGTTAGCCTCCGGGGAGCTGTTTTTT
>TRBV7-2|TRBD2|few|TRBJ2-1
CASSLATTSGNEQFF
TGTGCCAGCAGCTTAGCTACGACTAGCGGCAATGAGCAGTTCTTC
>TRBV29-1|-|-|TRBJ2-7
CSVADGTYEQYF
TGCAGCGTCGCGGACGGGACCTACGAGCAGTACTTC
>TRBV29-1|TRBD2|few|TRBJ2-6
CSVDNVAGGTGANVLTF
TGCAGCGTTGATAATGTAGCGGGGGGTACTGGGGCCAACGTCCTGACTTTC
>TRBV3-1|-|few|TRBJ2-5
CASSQDWGVETQYF
TGTGCCAGCAGCCAAGATTGGGGGGTTGAGACCCAGTACTTC
>TRBV20-1|-|-|TRBJ2-3
CSARTVEDTQYF
TGCAGTGCTAGAACGGTGGAAGATACGCAGTATTTT
>TRBV30|-|few|TRBJ2-2
CAWRGQRVTGELFF
TGTGCCTGGAGGGGACAGCGGGTCACCGGGGAGCTGTTTTTT
>TRBV24-1|-|-|TRBJ2-3
CATESRTDTQYF
TGTGCCACGGAATCGAGGACAGATACGCAGTATTTT
>TRBV20-1|TRBD2|few|TRBJ2-4
CSATPDWTGGSAKNIQYF
TGCAGTGCTACCCCTGACTGGACGGGGGGGTCGGCCAAAAACATTCAGTACTTC
>TRBV28|-|-|TRBJ1-1
CASSLSLKGSTEAFF
TGTGCCAGCAGTTTATCCCTAAAGGGGAGCACTGAAGCTTTCTTT
>TRBV29-1|TRBD1|few|TRBJ1-1
CSVATGRYTEAFF
TGCAGCGTTGCGACAGGGAGATACACTGAAGCTTTCTTT
>TRBV5-1|TRBD1|-|TRBJ2-2
CASSQGWTGAAGELFF
TGCGCCAGCAGCCAAGGCTGGACAGGGGCCGCGGGGGAGCTGTTTTTT
>TRBV20-1|TRBD2|-|TRBJ2-1
CSAPPGTSGRVEQFF
TGCAGTGCACCCCCCGGGACTAGCGGGAGGGTAGAGCAGTTCTTC
>TRBV5-1|-|few|TRBJ1-1
CASSLFVNTEAFF
TGCGCCAGCAGCTTGTTTGTGAACACTGAAGCTTTCTTT
>TRBV5-1|-|many|TRBJ1-2
CASSAQAGKNYGYTF
TGCGCCAGCAGCGCCCAGGCAGGGAAGAACTATGGCTACACCTTC
>TRBV7-9|-|-|TRBJ2-1
CASSLALSAEEQFF
TGTGCCAGCAGCTTAGCACTTTCAGCGGAAGAGCAGTTCTTC
>TRBV7-3|-|-|TRBJ1-1
CASSLVGEGGTEAFF
TGTGCCAGCAGCCTCGTCGGGGAAGGGGGGACTGAAGCTTTCTTT
>TRBV5-1|-|few|TRBJ1-2
CASSLAGEGHGYTF
TGCGCCAGCAGCTTGGCCGGCGAGGGGCATGGCTACACCTTC
>TRBV6-5|TRBD2|few|TRBJ2-7
CASSLTSGYSYEQYF
TGTGCCAGCAGTCTTACTAGCGGGTACTCCTACGAGCAGTACTTC
>TRBV7-9|TRBD2|few|TRBJ2-7
CASSLAGGENYEQYF
TGTGCCAGCAGCCTAGCGGGAGGGGAGAACTACGAGCAGTACTTC
>TRBV7-9|-|-|TRBJ1-1
CASSWGPEDTEAFF
TGTGCCAGCAGCTGGGGTCCCGAGGACACTGAAGCTTTCTTT
>TRBV4-2|TRBD1|few|TRBJ2-7
CASSQGQGVGTYEQYF
TGTGCCAGCAGCCAAGGACAGGGGGTAGGGACCTACGAGCAGTACTTC
>TRBV5-1|-|-|TRBJ2-7
CASSFELAPYEQYF
TGCGCCAGCAGCTTCGAGCTGGCTCCCTACGAGCAGTACTTC
>TRBV4-1|TRBD1|few|TRBJ1-6
CASSHPRGGTGLDSPLHF
TGCGCCAGCAGCCACCCTAGAGGTGGGACAGGGCTTGATTCACCCCTCCACTTT
>TRBV4-1|-|-|TRBJ2-5
CASSPGDTETQYF
TGCGCCAGCAGCCCGGGGGACACGGAGACCCAGTACTTC
>TRBV4-1|-|-|TRBJ2-5
CASSQSSGRAQYF
TGCGCCAGCAGCCAATCCTCAGGGCGGGCCCAGTACTTC
>TRBV7-9|TRBD1|-|TRBJ1-1
CASSLAGTAITYTEAFF
TGTGCCAGCAGCTTAGCCGGGACAGCAATCACGTACACTGAAGCTTTCTTT
>TRBV24-1|TRBD1|-|TRBJ1-1
CATSDAKTGDTEAFF
TGTGCCACCAGTGATGCGAAGACAGGGGACACTGAAGCTTTCTTT
>TRBV24-1|-|-|TRBJ2-3
CATAGGGFSTDTQYF
TGTGCCACCGCCGGTGGGGGATTCAGCACAGATACGCAGTATTTT
>TRBV6-6|TRBD2|-|TRBJ2-7
CASSYSREGFYEQYF
TGTGCCAGCAGTTACTCGCGGGAGGGGTTCTACGAGCAGTACTTC
>TRBV12-3/TRBV12-4|-|few|TRBJ2-7
CASSLIVVGEQYF
TGTGCCAGCAGTCTAATTGTTGTGGGCGAGCAGTACTTC
>TRBV5-1|-|-|TRBJ2-5
CASSLRAGPEETQYF
TGCGCCAGCAGCTTGCGGGCGGGGCCGGAGGAGACCCAGTACTTC
>TRBV20-1|TRBD2|-|TRBJ2-2
CSARDWEGNTGELFF
TGCAGTGCTAGAGATTGGGAGGGGAACACCGGGGAGCTGTTTTTT
>TRBV4-1|TRBD1|-|TRBJ1-2
CASSQLDRGLGYTF
TGCGCCAGCAGCCAACTGGACAGGGGGCTTGGCTACACCTTC
>TRBV19|-|-|TRBJ2-7
CASSWTASYEQYF
TGTGCCAGTAGCTGGACGGCCTCCTACGAGCAGTACTTC
>TRBV29-1|TRBD2|-|TRBJ2-2
CSVEDGGRGYGELFF
TGCAGCGTTGAAGACGGCGGGAGGGGGTACGGGGAGCTGTTTTTT
>TRBV20-1|-|few|TRBJ2-3
CSARPSPHTDTQYF
TGCAGTGCTAGACCCTCACCCCACACAGATACGCAGTATTTT
>TRBV6-5|TRBD1|many|TRBJ1-2
CASSYDRQGRNYGYTF
TGTGCCAGCAGTTATGATCGACAGGGCCGAAACTATGGCTACACCTTC
>TRBV20-1|TRBD2|-|TRBJ2-3
CSAKSGLARDTQYF
TGCAGTGCAAAGAGTGGACTAGCTCGAGATACGCAGTATTTT
>TRBV5-4|-|few|TRBJ2-2
CASSLAVGVNTGELFF
TGTGCCAGCAGCTTGGCCGTGGGGGTGAACACCGGGGAGCTGTTTTTT
>TRBV7-9|TRBD1|-|TRBJ1-1
CASSLGYRGPQTEAFF
TGTGCCAGCAGCTTAGGATACAGGGGACCCCAAACTGAAGCTTTCTTT
>TRBV6-6|TRBD2|-|TRBJ2-3
CASTPAGTPTDTQYF
TGTGCCAGCACCCCAGCGGGGACCCCCACAGATACGCAGTATTTT
>TRBV19|-|-|TRBJ2-3
CASSIARGRTDTQYF
TGTGCCAGTAGTATCGCGCGGGGACGCACAGATACGCAGTATTTT
>TRBV4-1|TRBD1|-|TRBJ2-2
CASSQERDRVGTGELFF
TGCGCCAGCAGCCAGGAGAGAGACAGGGTAGGAACCGGGGAGCTGTTTTTT
>TRBV4-1|TRBD2|-|TRBJ2-5
CASSQEGLVGETQYF
TGCGCCAGCAGCCAGGAGGGACTAGTCGGGGAGACCCAGTACTTC
>TRBV7-2|TRBD2|-|TRBJ2-1
CASSYQMGLANEQFF
TGTGCCAGCAGCTATCAAATGGGACTAGCTAATGAGCAGTTCTTC